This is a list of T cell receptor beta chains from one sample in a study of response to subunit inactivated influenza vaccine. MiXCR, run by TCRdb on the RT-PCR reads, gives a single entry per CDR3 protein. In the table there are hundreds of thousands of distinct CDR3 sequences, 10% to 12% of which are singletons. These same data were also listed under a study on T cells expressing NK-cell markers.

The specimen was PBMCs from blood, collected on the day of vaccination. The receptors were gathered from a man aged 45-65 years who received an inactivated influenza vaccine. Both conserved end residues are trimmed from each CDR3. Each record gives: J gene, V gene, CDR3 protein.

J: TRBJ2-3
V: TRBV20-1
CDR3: SARGGRENTQY

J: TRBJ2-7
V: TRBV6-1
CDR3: ASRRTPASYEQY

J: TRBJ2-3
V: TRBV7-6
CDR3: ASSTRTSGQFLY

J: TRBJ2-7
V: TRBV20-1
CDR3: SATGTGGGGRYEQY

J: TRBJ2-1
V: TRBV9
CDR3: ASSPRGLNEQF

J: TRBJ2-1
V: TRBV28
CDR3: ASSLSARSANEQF

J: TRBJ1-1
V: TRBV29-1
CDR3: SGGGYGAEAF

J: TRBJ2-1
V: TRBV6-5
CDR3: ASSYSPGLGRDNEQF

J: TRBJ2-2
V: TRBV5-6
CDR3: ASSRGTATGELF

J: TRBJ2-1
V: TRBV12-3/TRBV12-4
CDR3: ASSQKRGGGGEQF

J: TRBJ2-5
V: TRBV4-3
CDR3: ASSQEFSGQETQY

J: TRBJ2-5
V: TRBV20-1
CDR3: SARGGWETQY

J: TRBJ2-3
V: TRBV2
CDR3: ASEGTSGAPGRPY

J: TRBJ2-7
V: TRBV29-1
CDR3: SASRGADEQY

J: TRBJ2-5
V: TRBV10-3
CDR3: AIKNNGPQETQY

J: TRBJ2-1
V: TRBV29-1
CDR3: SGNRGNNEQF

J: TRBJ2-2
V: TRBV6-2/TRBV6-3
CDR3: ASKKQGRSTGELF

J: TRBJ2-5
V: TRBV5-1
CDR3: ASRIGEETQY

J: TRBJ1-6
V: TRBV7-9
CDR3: ASKNMDRGSPLH

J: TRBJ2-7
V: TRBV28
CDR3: ASSLEDYEQY

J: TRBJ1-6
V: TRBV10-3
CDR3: AISDRIGGRSLH

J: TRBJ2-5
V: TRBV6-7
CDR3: ASSSDFRNVLAGTVLYQETQY

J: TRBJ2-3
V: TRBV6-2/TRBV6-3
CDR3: ASSYYTALTDTQY

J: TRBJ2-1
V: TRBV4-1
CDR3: ASSSIGQGVNEQF

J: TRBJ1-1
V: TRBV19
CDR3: ASSIVSASRVNTEAF

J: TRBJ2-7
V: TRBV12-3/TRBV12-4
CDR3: ASSTPGQTYEQY

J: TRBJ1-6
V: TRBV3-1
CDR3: ASSRLGASPLH

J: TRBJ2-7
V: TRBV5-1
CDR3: ASSLQSDYEQY

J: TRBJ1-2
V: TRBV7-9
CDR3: ASSSRPNYGYT

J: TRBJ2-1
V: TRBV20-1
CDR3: SASGGTINEQF

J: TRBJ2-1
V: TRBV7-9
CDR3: ASSLGFVAGLHNEQF

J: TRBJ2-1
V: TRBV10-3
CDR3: AIRGGIGSYNEQF

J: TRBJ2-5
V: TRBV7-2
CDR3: ATGLAEQETQY

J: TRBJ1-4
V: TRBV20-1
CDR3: SAPRRVDEKLF

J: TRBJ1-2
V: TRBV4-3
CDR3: ASSQDSIQGATGYT

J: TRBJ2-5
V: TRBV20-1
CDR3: SATGTGRTETQY

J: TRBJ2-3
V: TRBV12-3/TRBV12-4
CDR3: ASSPGLAITDTQY

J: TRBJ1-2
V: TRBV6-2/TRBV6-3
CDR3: ASSYPPRGTYGYT

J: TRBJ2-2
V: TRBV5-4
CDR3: ASSLVTEPTGELF

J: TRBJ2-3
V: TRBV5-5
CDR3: ASSLRDRVNTDTQY

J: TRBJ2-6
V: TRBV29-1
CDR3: SVEVMGGGFSGANVLT

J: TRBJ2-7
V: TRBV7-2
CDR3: ASSLSRGRYHEQY

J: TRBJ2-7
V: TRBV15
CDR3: ATSRTQKTGNEQY

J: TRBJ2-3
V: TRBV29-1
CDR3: SAILAESTDTQY

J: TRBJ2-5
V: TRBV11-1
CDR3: ASSLTIGRTGAQETQY

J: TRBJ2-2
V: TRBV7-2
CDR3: ASSLRWITGELF

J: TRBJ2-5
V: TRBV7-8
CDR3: ASSIYRGQETQY

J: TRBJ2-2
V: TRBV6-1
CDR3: ASKSTGANTGELF

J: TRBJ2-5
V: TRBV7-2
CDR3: ASSTQTQTQY

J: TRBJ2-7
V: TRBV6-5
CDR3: ASSYGLAGIYEQY

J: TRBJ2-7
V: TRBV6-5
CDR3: ASSYSKVRGDYEQY